This entry lists 25 T cell receptor beta chains sequenced from one sample in a study of blood T cell repertoires in COVID-19 (TCRdb year 2020). The library was made by the immunoSEQ multiplex PCR assay. Here the immuneACCESS table is served through TCRdb, limited to in-frame sequences with V and J called. Missing clones are a known gap in these copies; in checked studies unresolved V genes cover under half, and the rest lacks a known reason. This sample lists about 200,000 clones; 70% to 90% were detected once. The ten largest clones add up to roughly 5% of the sample. The specimen sequenced was peripheral blood. The source of these receptors is a woman of 80 years or more with acute or convalescent COVID-19.

The rearrangement links TRBV13 to TRBJ2-5; 9 bases align to TRBD1. This CDR3 is 14 amino acids long. V was pared by 5 bases and J by 5 bases, with 6 bases of the junction left unmatched. Germline-derived CDR1 and CDR2 are PRHDT and FYEKMQ (reference sequence). CDR3 bases: TGTGCCAGCAGCGCACAGGGGGCTGGGGAGACCCAGTACTTC. Protein sequence: CASSAQGAGETQYF.

This chain links TRBV21-1 with TRBJ1-1; the table gives TRBD1 as D, unverified against the DNA. TRBV21-1 is deemed a pseudogene. The CDR3 is 14 residues long. Here the CDR3 DNA reads TGTGCCAGCAGCAAAAGGACAGGGAACACTGAAGCTTTCTTT. As protein: CASSKRTGNTEAFF.

The chain joins TRBV5-5 to TRBJ2-5, with D hard to call. Germline-derived CDR1 and CDR2 are SGHKS and YYEKEE (reference sequence). V gave up 1 base and J gave up 4 bases, with 14 bases separating them. The CDR3 consists of 15 residues. CDR3 in DNA: TGTGCCAGCAGCTTGATAACGGGTCGGTCAGAGACCCAGTACTTC. Protein product: CASSLITGRSETQYF.

Written as DNA, the CDR3 is TGTGCCATCAGGGCCGGGACAGGGGGCACCGGGGAGCTGTTTTTT. Translated, it gives CAIRAGTGGTGELFF. J is TRBJ2-2 and V is TRBV10-3, with 11 bases lining up with TRBD1. The CDR3 contains 15 residues. V shed 6 bases and J 4 bases; nucleotides not matched to a gene: 4. Germline assignment: CDR1 ENHRY and CDR2 SYGVKD.

J is TRBJ1-1 and V is TRBV6-6; 8 bases map to TRBD1. This CDR3 spans 14 amino acids. Germline trimming cut 7 bases from V and 0 bases from J; bases unmatched to any gene: 4. Germline CDR1 MNHNY, CDR2 SVGAGI (reference sequence). Written as DNA, the CDR3 is TGTGCCAGCACCCGGACAGGGTTGAACACTGAAGCTTTCTTT. Translation gives CASTRTGLNTEAFF.

The rearrangement links TRBV2 to TRBJ1-2, with TRBD1 matching over 7 bases. The CDR3 has 14 amino acids. The germline gives CDR1 SNHLY, CDR2 FYNNEI. V was pared by 5 bases and J by 4 bases, with 7 bases of the junction left unmatched. The CDR3 protein is CASSRGGFGYGYTF. Written as DNA, the CDR3 is TGTGCCAGCAGTAGAGGGGGCTTCGGCTATGGCTACACCTTC. The whole variable domain, filled in from reference TRBV2 and TRBJ1-2, reads EPEVTQTPSHQVTQMGQEVILRCVPISNHLYFYWYRQILGQKVEFLVSFYNNEISEKSEIFDDQFSVERPDGSNFTLKIRSTKLEDSAMYFCASSRGGFGYGYTFGSGTRLTVV.

The rearrangement joins TRBV28 to TRBJ2-1; 8 bases align to TRBD2. Germline lookup yields CDR1 MDHEN and CDR2 SYDVKM. V shed 5 bases, J shed 3 bases, and the junction held 12 bases outside the gene matches. The CDR3 runs 17 residues. CDR3 sequence (DNA): TGTGCCAGCAGTCAAACGGTAGGACTAGCTATCTACAATGAGCAGTTCTTC. It encodes CASSQTVGLAIYNEQFF.

The V gene is TRBV30, the J gene TRBJ2-2, with 7 bases fitting TRBD2. The V segment lost 8 bases and the J segment 0 bases; nucleotides outside the gene matches: 12. Germline V gene sequence: CDR1 GTSNPN, CDR2 SVGIG (reference sequence). The CDR3 extends over 16 amino acids. In DNA, the CDR3 is TGTGCCGAAAACCGGGGGAGCGGGACGAACACCGGGGAGCTGTTTTTT. Its protein product is CAENRGSGTNTGELFF.

This chain uses TRBV6-5 with TRBJ1-2, with D unresolved. Per germline, CDR1 MNHEY and CDR2 SVGAGI. V lost 6 bases to trimming and J lost 8 bases, with 16 bases between them. This CDR3 is 13 amino acids long. Written as DNA, the CDR3 is TGTGCCAGCAGCCCCGACCCACTAGGAGGCTACACCTTC. It is translated as CASSPDPLGGYTF.

V usage is TRBV7-9 and J usage is TRBJ2-5; perhaps TRBD2 as D (6 bases). CDR1 is SEHNR, CDR2 FQNEAQ, per germline (reference sequence). V was clipped by 1 base and J by 5 bases, with 11 bases between them. The CDR3 sequence is 14 residues long. Written as DNA, the CDR3 is TGTGCCAGCAGCTTAGGCGGGACGGGGGAGACCCAGTACTTC. This codes for CASSLGGTGETQYF.

This chain uses TRBV29-1 with TRBJ2-1, with 8 bases lining up with TRBD1. The junction had 13 bases not matched to a gene; V was cut back by 7 bases and J by 8 bases. The germline gives CDR1 SQVTM, CDR2 ANQGSEA. The CDR3 runs to 14 residues. As DNA, the CDR3 is TGCAGCGCAAAGACAGGGGCCATCGGGTATGAGCAGTTCTTC. As protein: CSAKTGAIGYEQFF.

The chain is built from TRBV28 and TRBJ1-5; D unclear. Germline V lookup: CDR1 MDHEN, CDR2 SYDVKM. V was clipped by 3 bases and J by 0 bases, with 15 bases between them. This CDR3 region has 17 residues. The CDR3 nucleotides are TGTGCCAGCAGTTTTCTTGTCAGGAGGTATAGCAATCAGCCCCAGCATTTT. This codes for CASSFLVRRYSNQPQHF.

The V gene is TRBV6-9, the J gene TRBJ2-1, with TRBD2 matching 10 bases. This CDR3 contains 16 residues. With 4 bases clipped from V and 4 bases from J, the junction kept 7 bases outside the gene matches. From germline, CDR1 is MNHGY and CDR2 SVAAGI. The CDR3 here is CASSFPPSGSYNEQFF. The CDR3 DNA follows: TGTGCCAGCAGTTTCCCCCCTAGCGGGAGTTACAATGAGCAGTTCTTC.

The gene calls are TRBV20-1 and TRBJ1-4, with 9 nucleotides matching TRBD1. Germline loops: CDR1 DFQATT, CDR2 SNEGSKA (reference sequence). The trim removed 3 bases at V and 8 bases at J, leaving 4 bases unmatched. This CDR3 spans 13 amino acids. The CDR3 DNA follows: TGCAGTGCTAGTGGGACAGGGCTGGAAAAACTGTTTTTT. It translates to CSASGTGLEKLFF.

The rearrangement joins TRBV5-1 to TRBJ1-6; TRBD1 might be the D (5 bases). From germline, CDR1 is SGHRS and CDR2 YFSETQ. This CDR3 contains 16 residues. Trimming removed 0 bases at V and 6 bases at J, with 13 bases between. The CDR3 here is CASSLDAGGSNSPLHF. The CDR3 DNA follows: TGCGCCAGCAGCTTGGACGCGGGGGGAAGTAATTCACCCCTCCACTTT.

The chain carries TRBV19 and TRBJ2-3, with D perhaps TRBD2 (6 bases). CDR3 size: 14 residues. The V gene's germline CDR1 is LNHDA and CDR2 SQIVND (reference sequence). Trimming pared 7 bases from V and 10 bases from J, leaving 21 bases between. Written as DNA, the CDR3 is TGTGCCAGTACCAGCCGTACTAGCCGGTTTGCGCAGTATTTT. Encoded protein: CASTSRTSRFAQYF. Filled out from reference TRBV19 and TRBJ2-3, the complete variable domain reads DGGITQSPKYLFRKEGQNVTLSCEQNLNHDAMYWYRQDPGQGLRLIYYSQIVNDFQKGDIAEGYSVSREKKESFPLTVTSAQKNPTAFYLCASTSRTSRFAQYFGPGTRLTVL.

The chain couples TRBV3-1 (or the pseudogene TRBV3-2) to TRBJ2-7; 16 bases are shared with TRBD2. This CDR3 contains 18 residues. Germline V gene sequence: CDR1 LGHDT, CDR2 YNNKEL (reference sequence). Trimming removed 4 bases from V and 2 bases from J; junction bases left unmatched: 8. The CDR3 region has the DNA TGTGCCAGCAGCCGCGGGACTAGCGGGAGGGTTTGGGCCTACGAGCAGTACTTC. Protein sequence: CASSRGTSGRVWAYEQYF.

The V gene is TRBV24-1, the J gene TRBJ2-3; the match to TRBD1 covers 7 bases. CDR1 is KGHDR and CDR2 is SFDVKD in the germline V gene. Losses at the gene ends were 1 base for V and 2 bases for J; bases not matched to a gene: 5. The CDR3 loop spans 16 amino acids. The CDR3 sequence: CATSDLRGGNTDTQYF. The CDR3 DNA reads as TGTGCCACCAGTGATTTAAGAGGGGGCAACACAGATACGCAGTATTTT.

This rearrangement joins TRBV19 to TRBJ1-1; 7 bases align to TRBD1. The trim removed 5 bases at V and 4 bases at J, leaving 7 bases unmatched. CDR1 LNHDA and CDR2 SQIVND come from the germline V gene (reference sequence). This CDR3 is built from 14 residues. The DNA of the CDR3 is TGTGCCAGTAGTTCGAAAGGACAGGCCACTGAAGCTTTCTTT. It yields the protein CASSSKGQATEAFF.

This chain joins TRBV5-1 and TRBJ1-1, with 8 nucleotides matching TRBD1. The V segment lost 4 bases and the J segment 4 bases; nucleotides outside the gene matches: 9. The CDR3 has 15 residues. Germline V gene sequence: CDR1 SGHRS, CDR2 YFSETQ. The CDR3 DNA reads TGCGCCAGCAGCGTTCTACAGGGGGGAGGCACTGAAGCTTTCTTT. Translated: CASSVLQGGGTEAFF.

The genes are TRBV5-1 and TRBJ1-4; TRBD1 is a possible D gene (6 bases). This CDR3 comprises 16 residues. The V gene's germline CDR1 is SGHRS and CDR2 YFSETQ. V lost 0 bases to trimming and J lost 8 bases, with 17 bases between them. This CDR3 reads CASSLDPTGYVEKLFF. The CDR3 DNA reads as TGCGCCAGCAGCTTGGACCCTACAGGGTACGTCGAAAAACTGTTTTTT.

This chain links TRBV2 with TRBJ2-3; 7 bases match TRBD1. CDR3 size: 14 residues. Germline V gives CDR1 SNHLY, CDR2 FYNNEI. The V segment lost 8 bases and the J segment 1 base; nucleotides outside the gene matches: 6. The CDR3 coding sequence is TGTGCCAGCTCGCTAGGGGGCGGCACAGATACGCAGTATTTT. Its translation: CASSLGGGTDTQYF.

This sequence joins TRBV28 and TRBJ2-5; D perhaps matches TRBD2 (5 bases). Germline V gene data show CDR1 as MDHEN and CDR2 as SYDVKM. This CDR3 comprises 13 residues. Trimming took 6 bases from V and 2 from J, leaving 10 bases between them. Here the CDR3 reads CASSRGPQETQYF. As DNA, the CDR3 is TGTGCCAGCAGCCGGGGTCCTCAAGAGACCCAGTACTTC.

This clone came up once. The J gene is TRBJ2-1, the V gene TRBV6-5, with TRBD2 matching 10 bases. The length of the CDR3 is 15 residues. V dropped 5 bases and J dropped 8; count of bases not matched to a gene: 9. Germline CDR1 MNHEY, CDR2 SVGAGI. The CDR3 sequence: CASSPSGSIRDEQFF. The DNA for the CDR3 is TGTGCCAGCAGTCCTAGCGGGAGCATACGGGATGAGCAGTTCTTC.

This chain links TRBV11-2 with TRBJ2-2; 9 bases align to TRBD2. The CDR3 runs 17 residues. Germline V gene data show CDR1 as SGHAT and CDR2 as FQNNGV. J lost 6 bases, V lost 1 base, and 9 bases had no gene match. This CDR3 reads CASSLVRGQRGAGELFF. Here the CDR3 DNA reads TGTGCCAGCAGCTTAGTGAGGGGACAGCGGGGGGCCGGGGAGCTGTTTTTT. Together with reference TRBV11-2 and TRBJ2-2, the CDR3 gives the full variable domain: EAGVAQSPRYKIIEKRQSVAFWCNPISGHATLYWYQQILGQGPKLLIQFQNNGVVDDSQLPKDRFSAERLKGVDSTLKIQPAKLEDSAVYLCASSLVRGQRGAGELFFGEGSRLTVL.